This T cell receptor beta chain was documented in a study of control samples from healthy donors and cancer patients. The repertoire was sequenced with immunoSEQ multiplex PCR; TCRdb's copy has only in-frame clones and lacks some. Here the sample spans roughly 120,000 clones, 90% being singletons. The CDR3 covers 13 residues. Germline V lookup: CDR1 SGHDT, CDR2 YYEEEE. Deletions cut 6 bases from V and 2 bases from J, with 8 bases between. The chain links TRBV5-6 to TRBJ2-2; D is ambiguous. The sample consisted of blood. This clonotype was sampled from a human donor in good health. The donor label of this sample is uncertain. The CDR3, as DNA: TGTGCCAGCATGGGGTCAAACACCGGGGAGCTGTTTTTT. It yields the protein CASMGSNTGELFF.